These 22 T cell receptor beta chains share one sample of origin, sequenced in a study of blood T cell repertoires in COVID-19. Libraries were prepared by immunoSEQ multiplex PCR; TCRdb keeps only in-frame clonotypes and omits some of them. In the table there are more than 300,000 clones, more than 70% of which are singletons. The sample comprised peripheral blood. Source of these receptors: a woman aged 50 to 60 with acute or convalescent COVID-19.

V gene TRBV5-1 combines with J gene TRBJ1-1; D is ambiguous. The CDR3 has 13 residues. Germline CDR1 reads SGHRS; CDR2 reads YFSETQ. V gave up 4 bases and J gave up 5 bases, with 12 bases separating them. The CDR3 DNA is TGCGCCAGCAGCGTGAGAAGTGAGACTGAAGCTTTCTTT. It encodes CASSVRSETEAFF.

The chain is built from TRBV30 and TRBJ2-1, with TRBD2 matching 8 bases. This CDR3 has 14 residues. Germline CDR1 and CDR2: GTSNPN and SVGIG (reference sequence). The V and J ends lost 5 bases and 4 bases, in that order; junction bases with no gene match: 7. In nucleotides, the CDR3 is TGTGCCTGGCAAACTAGCGGCATATACAATGAGCAGTTCTTC. Its translation is CAWQTSGIYNEQFF.

The chain joins TRBV4-1 to TRBJ2-5, with 8 positions matching TRBD1. This CDR3 contains 14 residues. The J segment lost 2 bases and the V segment lost 4 bases, leaving 3 bases of the junction unmatched. Looked up from germline, CDR1 is MGHRA and CDR2 is YSYEKL. CDR3 DNA: TGCGCCAGCAGCCGGGGACAGGCTCAAGAGACCCAGTACTTC. Protein sequence: CASSRGQAQETQYF.

This chain uses TRBV12-3 or TRBV12-4 with TRBJ1-4; the D gene is possibly TRBD1 (6 bases). Trimming shortened V by 7 bases and J by 7 bases, and 13 bases separated the two germline ends. The CDR3 is 13 residues long. CDR3 sequence (DNA): TGTGCCAGCAACAACAGGGTGGGTGAAAAACTGTTTTTT. It encodes CASNNRVGEKLFF.

The chain employs TRBV6-5 and TRBJ1-6; maybe TRBD1 (5 bases). The CDR3 is 15 amino acids. V gave up 7 bases and J gave up 10 bases, with 20 bases separating them. Germline CDR1 reads MNHEY; CDR2 reads SVGAGI. CDR3 residues: CASTRLGPGWSPLHF. The CDR3 DNA is TGTGCCAGCACCAGATTAGGGCCAGGGTGGTCACCCCTCCACTTT.

The chain combines TRBV6-2 or TRBV6-3 with TRBJ2-2; weak D call: TRBD2 (6 bases). The ends were cut back, 4 bases at V and 2 bases at J, with 14 bases in the middle. CDR1 is MNHEY and CDR2 is SVGEGT in the germline V gene. The CDR3 loop spans 16 amino acids. In DNA, the CDR3 is TGTGCCAGCAGTTTCCGGGACTGGGTAAACACCGGGGAGCTGTTTTTT. Protein sequence: CASSFRDWVNTGELFF.

The V call is TRBV19, the J call TRBJ2-3, with 8 positions matching TRBD1. The V gene's germline CDR1 is LNHDA and CDR2 SQIVND (reference sequence). This CDR3 contains 17 residues. Trimming took 3 bases from V and 2 from J; bases not matched to a gene: 10. Here the CDR3 DNA reads TGTGCCAGTAGTATTCGGGCGACAGGGGCATCCACAGATACGCAGTATTTT. Translation gives CASSIRATGASTDTQYF.

Note on this clone: Germline is not matched at one junction end, which may reflect a read error. The sample carries other DNA sequences with the same CDR3. The genes are TRBV27 and TRBJ1-1, with D unresolved. This CDR3 region has 11 residues. Germline V gene sequence: CDR1 MNHEY, CDR2 SMNVEV (reference sequence). In DNA form, the CDR3 reads TGTGCCAGCAGTTGGAGAAGTGAAGCTTTTTTT. Protein product: CASSWRSEAFF.

The rearrangement joins TRBV7-2 to TRBJ1-1, with TRBD1 identical over 8 bases. The CDR3 consists of 17 residues. From germline, CDR1 is SGHTA and CDR2 FQGNSA. Trimming cost V 1 base and J 1 base; bases outside gene matches: 8. The CDR3 DNA reads TGTGCCAGCAGCTTAGTGTCAGGGGGCTCTAGGAACACTGAAGCTTTCTTT. Amino acids: CASSLVSGGSRNTEAFF.

In DNA form, the CDR3 reads TGCAGCGGCGGCATGCTGAAGACTAGCACAGATACGCAGTATTTT. Translated: CSGGMLKTSTDTQYF. V gene TRBV29-1 combines with J gene TRBJ2-3; the D is unclear. The germline V and J ends were trimmed by 7 bases and 0 bases, with 17 bases remaining between them. The CDR3 loop spans 15 amino acids. Germline CDR1 is SQVTM and CDR2 is ANQGSEA.

J is TRBJ2-1 and V is TRBV28; TRBD2 is a possible D gene (6 bases). Germline loops: CDR1 MDHEN, CDR2 SYDVKM. With 4 bases removed from V and 3 bases from J, the gap between germline ends came to 13 bases. This CDR3 contains 15 residues. The CDR3 DNA reads as TGTGCCAGCAGTTATCGGGAGACTTACTACAATGAGCAGTTCTTC. It translates to CASSYRETYYNEQFF.

This clone occurred once. The DNA of the CDR3 is TGTGCCATCAGTGACGCTAGCTCCTACGAGCAGTACTTC. Translation: CAISDASSYEQYF. This chain connects TRBV10-3 to TRBJ2-7; D uncertain. The CDR3 spans 13 residues. Germline CDR1 ENHRY, CDR2 SYGVKD. V was pared by 3 bases and J by 0 bases, with 6 bases between.

The V call is TRBV2, the J call TRBJ2-7, with 9 bases fitting TRBD1. V gave up 11 bases and J gave up 1 base; unmatched junction bases: 9. There are 14 residues in the CDR3. CDR1 and CDR2 from the germline V gene are SNHLY and FYNNEI. The CDR3 DNA reads TGTGCCGGTAAAACAGGGGGCCGTTCCTACGAGCAGTACTTC. Protein product: CAGKTGGRSYEQYF.

The chain recombines TRBV19 with TRBJ2-1, with 15 bases fitting TRBD2. CDR1 and CDR2 (germline): LNHDA, SQIVND (reference sequence). Losses at the gene ends were 5 bases for V and 8 bases for J; bases not matched to a gene: 7. The length of the CDR3 is 16 residues. CDR3 protein: CASSLGLAGGLYEQFF. In nucleotides, the CDR3 is TGTGCCAGTAGTCTCGGACTAGCGGGAGGGCTTTATGAGCAGTTCTTC.

The chain employs TRBV18 and TRBJ1-1, with 7 positions matching TRBD1. The CDR3 contains 16 residues. Germline trimming cut 4 bases from V and 7 bases from J; bases unmatched to any gene: 15. CDR1 is KGHSH and CDR2 is LQKENI in the germline V gene. The chain's CDR3 is CASSRSQGERAGEAFF. The CDR3 nucleotides read TGTGCCAGCTCACGGTCCCAGGGGGAGAGGGCTGGTGAAGCTTTCTTT.

V gene TRBV29-1 combines with J gene TRBJ1-5; 10 nucleotides align to TRBD1. V gave up 7 bases and J gave up 8 bases; unmatched junction bases: 5. CDR3 length: 12 amino acids. The V gene's germline CDR1 is SQVTM and CDR2 ANQGSEA. The CDR3 nucleotides are TGCAGCGCTTGGACAGGGGGAAAGCCCCAGCATTTT. Protein product: CSAWTGGKPQHF.

This chain uses TRBV7-2 with TRBJ1-3, with a possible D match to TRBD1 (5 bases). Trimming shortened V by 5 bases and J by 4 bases, and 12 bases separated the two germline ends. CDR3 length equals 14 residues. Germline V gene data show CDR1 as SGHTA and CDR2 as FQGNSA. Written as DNA, the CDR3 is TGTGCCAGCAGCCCTTTGGGGCAGGGAAACACCATATATTTT. This gives the protein CASSPLGQGNTIYF. The full variable domain, with the rest looked up from reference TRBV7-2 and TRBJ1-3, is GAGVSQSPSNKVTEKGKDVELRCDPISGHTALYWYRQSLGQGLEFLIYFQGNSAPDKSGLPSDRFSAERTGGSVSTLTIQRTQQEDSAVYLCASSPLGQGNTIYFGEGSWLTVV.

The chain is built from TRBV7-2 and TRBJ2-7; no clear D. The germline gives CDR1 SGHTA, CDR2 FQGNSA. Trimming stripped 2 bases from V and 8 bases from J, with 13 bases between. This CDR3 is built from 13 residues. CDR3 DNA: TGTGCCAGCAGCTTACGTCGGGTTACGAAGCAGTACTTC. This codes for CASSLRRVTKQYF.

There are a few counts of this clone. The rearrangement joins TRBV5-6 to TRBJ1-3; D not resolved. This CDR3 has 15 residues. Trimming pared 4 bases from V and 0 bases from J, leaving 11 bases between. CDR1 is SGHDT, CDR2 YYEEEE, per germline. DNA for the CDR3: TGTGCCAGCAGCGCCGTGCGGAGCTCTGGAAACACCATATATTTT. This encodes CASSAVRSSGNTIYF.

This sequence joins TRBV21-1 and TRBJ2-2; the table's D call, TRBD2, was not checked against the DNA. TRBV21-1 is given as a pseudogene. CDR3 length: 14 residues. This CDR3 is CASSGSLYIGELFF. CDR3 nucleotide sequence: TGTGCCAGCAGCGGGAGCTTGTACATCGGGGAGCTGTTTTTT.

The CDR3 region has the DNA TGTGCCAGCAGCCCGGGGACACCTGGAAACACCATATATTTT. It is translated as CASSPGTPGNTIYF. The chain joins TRBV7-3 to TRBJ1-3; perhaps TRBD1 as D (6 bases). Per germline, CDR1 SGHTA and CDR2 FQGTGA. The CDR3 length is 14 residues. Trimming stripped 5 bases from V and 2 bases from J, with 10 bases between.

The V gene is TRBV5-1, the J gene TRBJ1-2; 10 bases fit TRBD1. The J segment lost 0 bases and the V segment lost 4 bases, leaving 3 bases of the junction unmatched. This CDR3 spans 15 amino acids. From germline, CDR1 is SGHRS and CDR2 YFSETQ. CDR3 residues: CASSKGTGANYGYTF. The CDR3 bases are TGCGCCAGCAGCAAGGGGACAGGGGCTAACTATGGCTACACCTTC. Using reference TRBV5-1 and TRBJ1-2 for the parts outside the CDR3, the full variable domain is KAGVTQTPRYLIKTRGQQVTLSCSPISGHRSVSWYQQTPGQGLQFLFEYFSETQRNKGNFPGRFSGRQFSNSRSEMNVSTLELGDSALYLCASSKGTGANYGYTFGSGTRLTVV.